Presented here are 22 T cell receptor beta chains from one specimen sequenced in a study of T cells in women clearing cervical HPV infection. Profiled with immunoSEQ multiplex PCR; TCRdb holds only in-frame clones, not every one. This sample's table reports tens of thousands of clones. Sequenced sample: blood buffy coat. These receptors all stem from a woman aged 18 to 75 with a cervical HPV16 infection that either progressed to CIN3+ or cleared (not recorded which).

In the case of this clone: One junction end does not reproduce the germline sequence, and a read error may be involved. Read sequence stops 3 residues before the CDR3 end, and the germline J gene provides the missing end. The chain is built from TRBV4-2 and TRBJ2-3, with D possibly TRBD2 on 6 matching bases. Germline assignment: CDR1 LGHNA and CDR2 YNFKEQ. The CDR3 consists of 15 residues. The sequenced part of the CDR3 DNA is TGCGCCAGCAGCCAAGACGGGGGTGCAGGAGATACG. It codes for CASSQDGGAGDT. The entire CDR3 sequence reads CASSQDGGAGDTQYF.

For this clone: The observed sequence ends 3 residues before the CDR3 terminus, with the missing tail filled in from the germline J gene. This sample also contains other DNA sequences that code for the same CDR3. The chain uses TRBV18 and TRBJ2-1; 8 bases fit TRBD2. The CDR3 is 18 amino acids. The V gene end was trimmed by 6 bases and the J gene end by 0 bases; junction bases not matched to a gene: 13. Germline V gene data show CDR1 as KGHSH and CDR2 as LQKENI. The CDR3 bases that were read are TGTGCCAGCTCCCCCCCGGCCGGCGGGGGGAGCTCCTACAATGAG. It codes for CASSPPAGGGSSYNE. The whole CDR3 protein is CASSPPAGGGSSYNEQFF.

Points on this clone: The read comes to an end 3 residues before the CDR3 does, leaving the germline J gene to fill in the end. The gene calls are TRBV19 and TRBJ2-1; 7 positions match TRBD2. Germline V gives CDR1 LNHDA, CDR2 SQIVND (reference sequence). The CDR3 has 14 residues. V was clipped by 6 bases and J by 5 bases; unmatched bases: 7. This CDR3 reads CASRQLATNNEQFF. The covered CDR3 bases are TGTGCCAGTAGACAACTAGCGACCAACAATGAG.

Details on this clone: The read ends 3 residues before the CDR3 terminus; that terminus is restored from the germline J gene. J is TRBJ1-4 and V is TRBV5-1, with no clear D. The CDR3 extends over 16 amino acids. Germline lookup yields CDR1 SGHRS and CDR2 YFSETQ. V gave up 0 bases and J gave up 0 bases, with 9 bases separating them. Incomplete CDR3 DNA: TGCGCCAGCAGCTTGGCAGGAAGGGCAACTAATGAAAAA. Residues: CASSLAGRATNEK. The CDR3, in full, reads CASSLAGRATNEKLFF. Full variable domain (remainder filled in from reference TRBV5-1 and TRBJ1-4): KAGVTQTPRYLIKTRGQQVTLSCSPISGHRSVSWYQQTPGQGLQFLFEYFSETQRNKGNFPGRFSGRQFSNSRSEMNVSTLELGDSALYLCASSLAGRATNEKLFFGSGTQLSVL.

A remark on this clone: The CDR3 is cut off 3 residues early in the read; its end comes from the germline J gene. The chain is built from TRBV7-9 and TRBJ1-2, with 10 nucleotides matching TRBD1. The CDR3 has 14 residues. Germline lookup yields CDR1 SEHNR and CDR2 FQNEAQ (reference sequence). CDR3 amino acids: CASSPDRGRDDYTF. CDR3 DNA (partial): TGTGCCAGCAGCCCAGACAGGGGGCGGGATGAC.

As for this clone: The CDR3 end falls 3 residues outside the read, so it is completed with the germline J gene. The J gene is TRBJ2-3, the V gene TRBV2; TRBD2 matches 9 bases. Per the germline V gene, CDR1 is SNHLY and CDR2 is FYNNEI. The CDR3 covers 11 residues. The sequenced CDR3 bases are TGTGCCGGTAGCGGGGGAGAGACG. It encodes CAGSGGET. The whole CDR3 sequence is CAGSGGETQYF.

Worth noting for this clone: At one boundary the junction diverges from the germline segment, which might be a read error. The read falls 3 residues short of the CDR3 end, and the missing part is taken from the germline J gene. The same CDR3 arises from other DNA sequences in this sample as well. The chain joins TRBV30 to TRBJ1-3; tentatively, D is TRBD1 (6 bases). The CDR3 totals 17 residues. Germline CDR1 GTSNPN, CDR2 SVGIG (reference sequence). CDR3 DNA, as far as it was read: TGTGCCTGGAGTGTAGGACAGTACACACGGGCTGGAAACACG. Encoded protein: CAWSVGQYTRAGNT. The whole CDR3 sequence reads CAWSVGQYTRAGNTIYF.

Notes on this clone: The read ends 3 residues shy of where the CDR3 ends; the end is completed using the germline J gene. This chain joins TRBV7-9 and TRBJ2-2; D assignment may be TRBD1 or TRBD2 (5 bases each). The CDR3 is 14 amino acids. V was clipped by 6 bases and J by 3 bases, with 11 bases between them. From germline, CDR1 is SEHNR and CDR2 FQNEAQ (reference sequence). This CDR3 is CASSLEGYTGELFF. The DNA read from the CDR3 is TGTGCCAGCAGTCTTGAGGGGTACACCGGGGAG.

Turning to this clone: The CDR3 end is not reached by the read, which stops 3 residues before it; the germline J gene fills it in. This chain connects TRBV5-6 to TRBJ1-1, with TRBD1 as a possible D gene (6 bases). Germline assignment: CDR1 SGHDT and CDR2 YYEEEE. This CDR3 has 14 amino acids. Between the trimmed V and J ends, which lost 4 bases and 5 bases, there was a span of 15 bases. CDR3 amino acids: CASSIGQRGTEAFF. The sequenced part of the CDR3 DNA is TGTGCCAGCAGCATCGGACAGCGAGGGACTGAA.

Notes on this clone: The CDR3 extends 3 residues past the end of the read, so its final part is completed from the germline J gene. The J gene is TRBJ1-2, the V gene TRBV20-1; TRBD1 agrees at 8 bases. The CDR3 is 17 amino acids. The germline V gene encodes CDR1 DFQATT and CDR2 SNEGSKA (reference sequence). V dropped 0 bases and J dropped 1; count of bases not matched to a gene: 10. Partial CDR3 DNA: TGCAGTGCTAGAGATCGCGCCGAGACAGGGGATAACTATGGC. This encodes CSARDRAETGDNYG. The entire CDR3 reads CSARDRAETGDNYGYTF.

As to this clone: Sequencing ends 3 residues short of the CDR3 end; the germline J gene provides the rest. The chain is built from TRBV5-1 and TRBJ2-3; TRBD1 matches at 7 bases. J was trimmed by 0 bases and V by 5 bases; bases with no gene match: 9. Germline CDR1 is SGHRS and CDR2 is YFSETQ. CDR3 length: 16 amino acids. The DNA read from the CDR3 is TGCGCCAGCAGAATGGTCCAGGGGGTTAGCACAGATACG. This encodes CASRMVQGVSTDT. The whole CDR3 reads CASRMVQGVSTDTQYF.

Remarks on this clone: The CDR3 end falls 3 residues outside the read, so it is completed with the germline J gene. This chain connects TRBV11-2 to TRBJ1-2, with TRBD1 as a possible D gene (6 bases). The CDR3 loop spans 14 amino acids. The V gene's germline CDR1 is SGHAT and CDR2 FQNNGV. CDR3 region: CASSPGHSTDTYTF. The CDR3 bases that were read are TGTGCCAGCAGCCCGGGACACAGCACAGATACC.

Comment on this clone: The read finishes 3 residues shy of the CDR3 end, and the germline J gene is used to complete it. V and J are TRBV20-1 and TRBJ2-7, with TRBD2 matching over 7 bases. This CDR3 is 13 amino acids long. The trim removed 6 bases at V and 3 bases at J, leaving 8 bases unmatched. Germline CDR1 DFQATT, CDR2 SNEGSKA (reference sequence). The CDR3 here is CSAPGGGGYEQYF. CDR3 bases read: TGCAGTGCCCCGGGCGGGGGAGGCTACGAG.

A word on this clone: The read terminates 3 residues before the CDR3 end, so the remaining end is supplied by the germline J gene. The chain is built from TRBV20-1 and TRBJ2-1; TRBD1 aligns across 8 bases. Trimming cost V 2 bases and J 7 bases; bases outside gene matches: 4. Germline V gives CDR1 DFQATT, CDR2 SNEGSKA (reference sequence). The CDR3 totals 13 residues. The CDR3 sequence: CSARRDRWNEQFF. The sequenced part of the CDR3 DNA is TGCAGTGCTAGAAGGGACAGGTGGAATGAG.

Note on this clone: The read is 3 residues too short to cover the CDR3 end, so that end is filled in from the germline J gene. The rearrangement joins TRBV28 to TRBJ2-3; 14 positions agree with TRBD2. The germline CDR1 and CDR2 sequences are MDHEN and SYDVKM. Unmatched junction bases numbered 4, after V lost 3 bases and J lost 5 bases. The CDR3 is 16 residues long. The CDR3 is CASSFGTSGGKDTQYF. The covered CDR3 bases are TGTGCCAGCAGTTTTGGGACTAGCGGGGGAAAAGATACG.

To note about this clone: The read terminates 3 residues ahead of where the CDR3 ends, so the germline J gene completes it. The chain uses TRBV5-5 and TRBJ2-2, with D possibly being TRBD1 (5 bases). The V gene's germline CDR1 is SGHKS and CDR2 YYEKEE (reference sequence). V was trimmed by 5 bases and J by 4 bases, leaving 15 bases between them. This CDR3 has 15 amino acids. The CDR3 DNA, read in part, is TGTGCCAGCAGACCCCCGGACACGATCACCGGGGAG. It encodes CASRPPDTITGE. The entire CDR3 protein reads CASRPPDTITGELFF.

In regard to this clone: The CDR3 end is not reached by the read, which stops 3 residues before it; the germline J gene fills it in. J is TRBJ1-2 and V is TRBV6-2 or TRBV6-3, with a tentative D call TRBD1 (5 bases). The CDR3 loop spans 14 amino acids. In germline, CDR1 is MNHEY, CDR2 SVGEGT. Trimming removed 5 bases from V and 4 bases from J, with 14 bases in between. The CDR3 spells CASSLDTPTYGYTF. The part of the CDR3 DNA that was read is TGTGCCAGCAGTCTGGACACCCCTACCTATGGC.

As for this clone: The observed sequence ends 3 residues before the CDR3 terminus, with the missing tail filled in from the germline J gene. The V call is TRBV28, the J call TRBJ2-7, with D possibly being TRBD2 (6 bases). The V gene lost 6 bases and the J gene lost 6 bases, with 21 bases spanning the gap. The CDR3 consists of 15 residues. Germline loops: CDR1 MDHEN, CDR2 SYDVKM. The CDR3 protein is CASSPSVEGFGEQYF. The CDR3 DNA, read in part, is TGTGCCAGCAGCCCGTCCGTGGAGGGTTTCGGCGAG. The full variable domain, completed using reference TRBV28 and TRBJ2-7, is DVKVTQSSRYLVKRTGEKVFLECVQDMDHENMFWYRQDPGLGLRLIYFSYDVKMKEKGDIPEGYSVSREKKERFSLILESASTNQTSMYLCASSPSVEGFGEQYFGPGTRLTVT.

The CDR3 here is CASSLRTGSTDTQYF. Partial CDR3 DNA: TGTGCCAGCAGCCTCCGGACAGGGAGCACAGATACG. This chain links TRBV6-4 with TRBJ2-3; 8 bases are shared with TRBD1. The read ends 3 residues early relative to the CDR3; the germline J gene fills the gap. Germline lookup yields CDR1 MRHNA and CDR2 SNTAGT. The CDR3 totals 15 residues. The junction had 5 bases not matched to a gene; V was cut back by 6 bases and J by 0 bases.

About this clone: Read data end 3 residues before the CDR3 end; the end is taken from the germline J gene. The V gene is TRBV7-9, the J gene TRBJ2-3, with 10 bases identical to TRBD2. The CDR3 is 15 residues long. Unmatched junction bases numbered 1, after V lost 3 bases and J lost 1 base. Germline lookup yields CDR1 SEHNR and CDR2 FQNEAQ (reference sequence). CDR3 residues: CASSFLAGGTDTQYF. The covered CDR3 bases are TGTGCCAGCAGCTTTCTAGCGGGGGGCACAGATACG. The full variable domain, rest sourced from reference TRBV7-9 and TRBJ2-3, is DTGVSQNPRHKITKRGQNVTFRCDPISEHNRLYWYRQTLGQGPEFLTYFQNEAQLEKSRLLSDRFSAERPKGSFSTLEIQRTEQGDSAMYLCASSFLAGGTDTQYFGPGTRLTVL.

Concerning this clone itself: The read halts 3 residues ahead of the CDR3 end, with the missing end drawn from the germline J gene. The chain carries TRBV30 and TRBJ2-3, with D possibly being TRBD2 (6 bases). The V end lost 2 bases, the J end lost 3 bases, and 6 bases lay between the germline ends. The germline CDR1 and CDR2 sequences are GTSNPN and SVGIG (reference sequence). The CDR3 is made up of 12 amino acids. The chain's CDR3 is CAWSSGTDTQYF. The sequenced part of the CDR3 DNA is TGTGCCTGGAGTAGCGGGACAGATACG.

A note on this clone: Coverage ceases 3 residues before the CDR3 finishes, and the germline J gene fills in the end. This sequence joins TRBV27 and TRBJ2-2; D might be TRBD1 (6 bases). Germline assignment: CDR1 MNHEY and CDR2 SMNVEV (reference sequence). Between the trimmed V and J ends, which lost 0 bases and 6 bases, there was a span of 11 bases. The CDR3 spans 15 residues. Incomplete CDR3 DNA: TGTGCCAGCAGTTTATCGGGGGCAGGTTCCGGGGAG. It specifies CASSLSGAGSGE. The full CDR3 protein reads CASSLSGAGSGELFF.